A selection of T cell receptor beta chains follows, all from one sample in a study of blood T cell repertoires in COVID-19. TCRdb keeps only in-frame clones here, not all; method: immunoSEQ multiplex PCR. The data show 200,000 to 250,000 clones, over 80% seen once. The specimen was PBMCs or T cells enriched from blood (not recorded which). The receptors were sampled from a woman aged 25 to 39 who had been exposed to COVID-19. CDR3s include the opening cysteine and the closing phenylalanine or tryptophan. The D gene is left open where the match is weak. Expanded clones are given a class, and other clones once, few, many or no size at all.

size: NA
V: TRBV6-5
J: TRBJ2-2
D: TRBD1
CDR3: CASTTDRVAGELFF
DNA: TGTGCCAGCACTACGGACAGGGTAGCCGGGGAGCTGTTTTTT

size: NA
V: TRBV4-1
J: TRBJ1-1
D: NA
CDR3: CASSHTGNTEAFF
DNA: TGCGCCAGCAGCCACACAGGGAACACTGAAGCTTTCTTT

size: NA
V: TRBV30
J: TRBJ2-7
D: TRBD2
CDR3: CAWGTSLSYEQYF
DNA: TGTGCCTGGGGGACTAGCCTGTCCTACGAGCAGTACTTC

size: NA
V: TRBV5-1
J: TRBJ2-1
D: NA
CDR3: CASSPLGREQFF
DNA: TGCGCCAGCAGCCCCTTGGGGCGCGAGCAGTTCTTC

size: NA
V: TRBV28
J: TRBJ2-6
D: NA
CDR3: CASRIRGSSGANVLTF
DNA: TGTGCCAGCAGGATTAGGGGGAGCTCTGGGGCCAACGTCCTGACTTTC

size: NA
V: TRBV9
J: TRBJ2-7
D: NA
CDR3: CASSPHSGLQGYEQYF
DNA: TGTGCCAGCAGCCCTCACTCCGGGCTACAGGGCTACGAGCAGTACTTC

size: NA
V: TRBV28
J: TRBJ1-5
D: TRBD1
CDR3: CASRTSDRVLGNQPQHF
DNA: TGTGCCAGCAGAACATCCGACAGGGTTCTTGGGAATCAGCCCCAGCATTTT

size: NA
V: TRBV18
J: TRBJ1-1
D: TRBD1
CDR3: CASSPRQGAEAFF
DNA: TGTGCCAGCTCACCGAGACAGGGGGCTGAAGCTTTCTTT

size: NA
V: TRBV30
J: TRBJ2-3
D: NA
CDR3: CAYLADTQYF
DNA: TGTGCCTACCTAGCAGATACGCAGTATTTT

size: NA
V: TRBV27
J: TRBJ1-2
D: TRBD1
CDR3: CASSLVQGGIYGYTF
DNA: TGTGCCAGCAGTTTAGTACAGGGGGGGATCTATGGCTACACCTTC

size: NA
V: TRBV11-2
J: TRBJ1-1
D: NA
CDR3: CASSLKPRNTEAFF
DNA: TGTGCCAGCAGCTTAAAACCGAGGAACACTGAAGCTTTCTTT

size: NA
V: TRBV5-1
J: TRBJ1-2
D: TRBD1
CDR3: CASSLVPGQQFGGYTF
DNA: TGCGCCAGCAGCTTGGTCCCGGGACAGCAATTCGGGGGCTACACCTTC

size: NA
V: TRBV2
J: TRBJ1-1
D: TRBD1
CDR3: CASSEAAEDRQNTEAFF
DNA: TGTGCCAGCAGTGAAGCGGCTGAGGACAGGCAGAACACTGAAGCTTTCTTT

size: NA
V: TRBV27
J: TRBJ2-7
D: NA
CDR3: CASSLFPSAYEQYF
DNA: TGTGCCAGCAGTTTATTTCCCTCAGCCTACGAGCAGTACTTC

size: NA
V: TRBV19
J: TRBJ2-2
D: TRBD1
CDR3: CASRTRDSPNTGELFF
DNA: TGTGCCAGTAGAACTCGGGACAGTCCGAACACCGGGGAGCTGTTTTTT

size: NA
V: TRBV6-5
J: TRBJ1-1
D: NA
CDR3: CASSYLRDTEAFF
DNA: TGTGCCAGCAGTTATCTACGGGACACTGAAGCTTTCTTT

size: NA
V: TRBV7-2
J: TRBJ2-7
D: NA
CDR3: CASSLEDSTYEQYF
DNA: TGTGCCAGCAGCTTAGAGGACTCAACCTACGAGCAGTACTTC

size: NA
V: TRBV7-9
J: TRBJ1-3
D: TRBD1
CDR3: CASSLRTGGNTIYF
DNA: TGTGCCAGCAGCTTACGGACAGGGGGAAACACCATATATTTT

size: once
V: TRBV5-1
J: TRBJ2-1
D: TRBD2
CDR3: CASSFLGTSGSNEQFF
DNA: TGCGCCAGCAGCTTCCTAGGGACTAGCGGGAGTAATGAGCAGTTCTTC

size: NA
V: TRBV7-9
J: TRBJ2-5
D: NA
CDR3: CASSLALRWGEERETQYF
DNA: TGTGCCAGCAGCTTGGCCTTACGATGGGGGGAGGAAAGAGAGACCCAGTACTTC

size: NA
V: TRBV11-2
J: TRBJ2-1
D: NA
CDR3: CASSLYGNTDEQFF
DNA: TGTGCCAGCAGCTTATACGGGAATACGGATGAGCAGTTCTTC

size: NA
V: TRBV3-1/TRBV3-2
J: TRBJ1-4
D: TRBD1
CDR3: CASSQEGQGREKLFF
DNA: TGTGCCAGCAGCCAAGAGGGACAGGGGAGAGAAAAACTGTTTTTT

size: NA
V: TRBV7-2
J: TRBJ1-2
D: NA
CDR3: CASSYPGTNYGYTF
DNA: TGTGCCAGCAGCTACCCCGGGACAAACTATGGCTACACCTTC

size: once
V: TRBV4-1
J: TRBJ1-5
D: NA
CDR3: CASSQGRGSNQPQHF
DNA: TGCGCCAGCAGCCAAGGGCGGGGAAGCAATCAGCCCCAGCATTTT

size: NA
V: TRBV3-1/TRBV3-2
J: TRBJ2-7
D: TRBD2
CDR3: CASSPDWTSGRNEQYF
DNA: TGTGCCAGCAGCCCCGACTGGACTAGCGGGAGAAACGAGCAGTACTTC

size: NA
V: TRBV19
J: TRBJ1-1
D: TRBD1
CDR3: CASSMGQGMAEAFF
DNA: TGTGCCAGTAGTATGGGACAGGGGATGGCTGAAGCTTTCTTT

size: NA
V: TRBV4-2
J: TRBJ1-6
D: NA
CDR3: CASSLRQDSPLHF
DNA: TGTGCCAGCAGCCTGCGACAGGATTCACCCCTCCACTTT

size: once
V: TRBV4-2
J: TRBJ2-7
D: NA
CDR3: CASSQASGGIYEQYF
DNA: TGTGCCAGCAGCCAAGCTTCAGGGGGGATCTACGAGCAGTACTTC

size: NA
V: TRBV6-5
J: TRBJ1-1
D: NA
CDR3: CASSYDYLKNTEAFF
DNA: TGTGCCAGCAGTTACGACTACCTAAAGAACACTGAAGCTTTCTTT

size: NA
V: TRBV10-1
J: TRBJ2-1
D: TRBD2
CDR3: CASSGPGTSGDEQFF
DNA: TGCGCCAGCAGTGGCCCAGGGACTAGCGGCGATGAGCAGTTCTTC

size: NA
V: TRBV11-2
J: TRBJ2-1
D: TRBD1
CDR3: CASSSGGVRQFF
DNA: TGTGCCAGCAGCTCAGGGGGCGTAAGGCAGTTCTTC

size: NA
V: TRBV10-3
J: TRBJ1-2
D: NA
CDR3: CAISATGTFYGYTF
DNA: TGTGCCATCAGTGCGACAGGAACCTTCTATGGCTACACCTTC

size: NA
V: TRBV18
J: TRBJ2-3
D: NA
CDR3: CASSPLGSDTQYF
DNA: TGTGCCAGCTCACCTCTAGGTTCAGATACGCAGTATTTT

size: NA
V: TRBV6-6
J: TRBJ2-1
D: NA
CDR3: CASSYHRSPYNEQFF
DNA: TGTGCCAGCAGTTACCACAGGAGCCCCTACAATGAGCAGTTCTTC

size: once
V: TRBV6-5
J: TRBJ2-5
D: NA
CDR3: CASSYQGTQYF
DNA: TGTGCCAGCAGTTATCAGGGGACCCAGTACTTC

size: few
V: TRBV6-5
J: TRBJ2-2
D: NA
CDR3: CASNPGLYTGELFF
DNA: TGTGCCAGCAATCCGGGACTCTACACCGGGGAGCTGTTTTTT

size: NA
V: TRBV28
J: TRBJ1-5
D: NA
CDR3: CASTYPAREGIFSNQPQHF
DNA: TGTGCCAGCACCTACCCGGCGCGGGAGGGAATTTTTAGCAATCAGCCCCAGCATTTT

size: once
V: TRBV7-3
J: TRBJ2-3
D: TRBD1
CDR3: CASSARDRNTDTQYF
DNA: TGTGCCAGCAGCGCACGGGACAGGAACACAGATACGCAGTATTTT

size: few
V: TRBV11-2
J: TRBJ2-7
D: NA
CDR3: CASSLVFHEQYF
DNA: TGTGCCAGCAGCTTAGTATTCCACGAGCAGTACTTC

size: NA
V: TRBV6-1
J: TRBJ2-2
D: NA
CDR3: CASSEAAGAGELFF
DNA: TGTGCCAGCAGTGAAGCGGCAGGGGCCGGGGAGCTGTTTTTT

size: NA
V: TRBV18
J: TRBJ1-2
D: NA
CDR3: CASSPSVGADGYTF
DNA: TGTGCCAGCTCCCCCAGTGTAGGGGCGGACGGCTACACCTTC

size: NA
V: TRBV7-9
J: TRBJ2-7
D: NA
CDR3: CASSPTRGSYEQYF
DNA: TGTGCCAGCAGCCCTACCAGGGGTAGCTACGAGCAGTACTTC

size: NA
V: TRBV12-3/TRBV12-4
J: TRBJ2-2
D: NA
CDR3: CASSLKGAGELFF
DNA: TGTGCCAGCAGTTTAAAGGGGGCCGGGGAGCTGTTTTTT

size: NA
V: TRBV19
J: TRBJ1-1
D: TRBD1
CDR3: CASSPEGQAFEAFF
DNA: TGTGCCAGTAGTCCCGAGGGACAGGCGTTTGAAGCTTTCTTT

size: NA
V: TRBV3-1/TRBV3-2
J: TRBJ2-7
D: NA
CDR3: CASSHGSLSYEQYF
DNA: TGTGCCAGCAGCCACGGGAGTTTGTCCTACGAGCAGTACTTC